The 31 T cell receptor beta chains reported below all come from one sample, sequenced in a study of blood T cell repertoires in COVID-19. Clones were read by immunoSEQ multiplex PCR, and TCRdb kept only the in-frame ones, dropping some. The data show fewer than 60,000 clones, approximately 82% seen once. The specimen sequenced was peripheral blood. The source of these receptors is a man between 65 and 85 years old with active COVID-19.

V is TRBV4-3 and J is TRBJ2-7; D may be TRBD1 (6 bases). With 2 bases removed from V and 5 bases from J, the gap between germline ends came to 10 bases. Germline lookup yields CDR1 LGHNA and CDR2 YSLEER. This CDR3 is 13 amino acids long. CDR3 sequence reads: CASSQTGTNEQYF. The CDR3 region has the DNA TGCGCCAGCAGCCAAACAGGGACAAACGAGCAGTACTTC.

The genes are TRBV5-1 and TRBJ1-4; D might be TRBD1 (6 bases). CDR1 and CDR2 from the germline V gene are SGHRS and YFSETQ. CDR3 size: 14 residues. V lost 2 bases and J 3 bases, leaving 8 bases between the germline ends. CDR3 in amino acids: CASSLQGSNEKLFF. The CDR3 nucleotides read TGCGCCAGCAGCTTACAGGGCTCTAATGAAAAACTGTTTTTT. The variable domain in full, with the rest retrieved from reference TRBV5-1 and TRBJ1-4, is KAGVTQTPRYLIKTRGQQVTLSCSPISGHRSVSWYQQTPGQGLQFLFEYFSETQRNKGNFPGRFSGRQFSNSRSEMNVSTLELGDSALYLCASSLQGSNEKLFFGSGTQLSVL.

The chain links TRBV4-1 to TRBJ1-3, with D possibly matching TRBD1 (6 bases). This CDR3 spans 15 amino acids. In germline, CDR1 is MGHRA, CDR2 YSYEKL. Trimming shortened V by 1 base and J by 7 bases, and 14 bases separated the two germline ends. The CDR3 DNA follows: TGCGCCAGCAGCCAAGTCCGGGGGGCGGGGAACACCATATATTTT. Translating it yields CASSQVRGAGNTIYF.

The chain links TRBV14 to TRBJ1-1; D not resolved. V lost 1 base and J 6 bases, leaving 12 bases between the germline ends. The CDR3 loop spans 14 amino acids. Germline values: CDR1 SGHDN, CDR2 FVKESK. CDR3 sequence: CASSQVAGRAEAFF. CDR3 bases: TGTGCCAGCAGCCAAGTAGCTGGTCGGGCTGAAGCTTTCTTT.

The J gene is TRBJ2-7, the V gene TRBV5-6, with 7 nucleotides matching TRBD1. This CDR3 spans 16 amino acids. J was trimmed by 3 bases and V by 0 bases; bases with no gene match: 9. The V gene's germline CDR1 is SGHDT and CDR2 YYEEEE. DNA for the CDR3: TGTGCCAGCAGCTTGGCTCCCGACAGGGCCAACTACGAGCAGTACTTC. Amino acids: CASSLAPDRANYEQYF.

The chain employs TRBV4-1 and TRBJ1-3; weak D call: TRBD1 (6 bases). This CDR3 has 17 residues. The germline V and J ends were trimmed by 1 base and 1 base, with 14 bases remaining between them. Germline CDR1 is MGHRA and CDR2 is YSYEKL. The CDR3 protein is CASSQVWFTGSGNTIYF. The CDR3 DNA is TGCGCCAGCAGCCAAGTTTGGTTTACAGGGTCTGGAAACACCATATATTTT.

The chain uses TRBV7-2 and TRBJ2-1; the match to TRBD2 covers 7 bases. The CDR3 sequence is 12 residues long. The V gene end was trimmed by 5 bases and the J gene end by 10 bases; junction bases not matched to a gene: 5. Germline V lookup: CDR1 SGHTA, CDR2 FQGNSA. The CDR3 sequence: CASSLWGGEQFF. CDR3 sequence (DNA): TGTGCCAGCAGCCTCTGGGGGGGGGAGCAGTTCTTC.

This clone was observed a single time. This sample also contains other DNA sequences that code for the same CDR3. The rearrangement links TRBV24-1 to TRBJ2-2, with 8 bases identical to TRBD1. With 9 bases clipped from V and 4 bases from J, the junction kept 6 bases outside the gene matches. Germline loops: CDR1 KGHDR, CDR2 SFDVKD. The CDR3 has 14 residues. The CDR3 DNA sequence: TGTGCCACCTCAGGGGGCGCGGGCACCGGGGAGCTGTTTTTT. It specifies CATSGGAGTGELFF.

This clone was observed a few times. The genes are TRBV7-9 and TRBJ1-4; D remains ambiguous. The CDR3 length is 14 residues. The V end lost 5 bases, the J end lost 7 bases, and 14 bases lay between the germline ends. Germline assignment: CDR1 SEHNR and CDR2 FQNEAQ (reference sequence). CDR3 DNA: TGTGCCAGCAGCCCCGATGAGGGTGTTGAAAAACTGTTTTTT. Its protein is CASSPDEGVEKLFF.

This chain connects TRBV30 to TRBJ2-7; 12 bases align to TRBD1. J was trimmed by 0 bases and V by 3 bases; bases with no gene match: 3. CDR1 and CDR2 from the germline V gene are GTSNPN and SVGIG (reference sequence). CDR3 length equals 15 residues. The CDR3 loop reads CAWRGTGGASYEQYF. DNA for the CDR3: TGTGCCTGGAGGGGGACAGGGGGCGCCTCCTACGAGCAGTACTTC.

The CDR3 loop is CASSQGAGLNEQFF. Here the CDR3 DNA reads TGCGCCAGCAGCCAAGGGGCGGGGTTAAATGAGCAGTTCTTC. The chain links TRBV4-3 to TRBJ2-1, with D tentatively TRBD2 (6 bases). V lost 1 base to trimming and J lost 7 bases, with 11 bases between them. The CDR3 loop spans 14 amino acids. Germline values: CDR1 LGHNA, CDR2 YSLEER.

The CDR3 coding sequence is TGTGCCAGCAGCTTAGGGTACGGTGAAGCTTTCTTT. Encoded protein: CASSLGYGEAFF. The chain recombines TRBV7-2 with TRBJ1-1; D is unclear. Deletions cut 1 base from V and 7 bases from J, with 7 bases between. CDR1 is SGHTA, CDR2 FQGNSA, per germline. The CDR3 spans 12 residues.

The V gene is TRBV20-1, the J gene TRBJ1-1; D possibly corresponds to TRBD1 (6 bases). CDR1 is DFQATT, CDR2 SNEGSKA, per germline (reference sequence). The CDR3 loop spans 12 amino acids. The V end was cut by 3 bases, the J end by 7 bases, with 12 bases between. CDR3 DNA sequence: TGCAGTGCTAGTCTCGGACAGCTTGAAGCTTTCTTT. Its protein is CSASLGQLEAFF.

This clone has a handful of counts. DNA for the CDR3: TGTGCCAGCACCATGGGGCAGGGACTTAATCAGCCCCAGCATTTT. Its translation is CASTMGQGLNQPQHF. V usage is TRBV28 and J usage is TRBJ1-5; TRBD1 is a possible D gene (5 bases). In germline, CDR1 is MDHEN, CDR2 SYDVKM. V dropped 7 bases and J dropped 4 bases, with 17 bases sitting between them. The length of the CDR3 is 15 residues.

This clone was counted only a few times. An end of the junction does not agree with germline; a read error may underlie this. The genes are TRBV7-7 and TRBJ2-7; D is possibly TRBD1 (6 bases). The CDR3 runs 13 residues. CDR1 SSHAT and CDR2 FNYEAQ come from the germline V gene (reference sequence). The CDR3 DNA is TGTGCTAGCAGCTTATCTACAGGGAGCGAGCAGTACTTC. The encoded protein is CASSLSTGSEQYF.

For the CDR3, the DNA is TGCGCCAGCAGCCCTGGGGGGACAGATAACTATGGCTACACCTTC. It is translated as CASSPGGTDNYGYTF. This chain connects TRBV5-1 to TRBJ1-2; 7 bases match TRBD1. The CDR3 loop spans 15 amino acids. V shed 4 bases and J 1 base; nucleotides not matched to a gene: 7. Germline values: CDR1 SGHRS, CDR2 YFSETQ.

The gene calls are TRBV10-2 and TRBJ1-6, with TRBD1 matching 8 bases. The CDR3 totals 13 residues. CDR1 is WSHSY and CDR2 is SAAADI in the germline V gene. J was trimmed by 7 bases and V by 7 bases; bases with no gene match: 3. The CDR3 coding sequence is TGCGCCAGCAAGGGACAGGAGAATTCACCCCTCCACTTT. It codes for CASKGQENSPLHF.

The genes are TRBV10-3 and TRBJ2-2; D ambiguous. V dropped 2 bases and J dropped 1 base, with 5 bases sitting between them. The CDR3 totals 14 residues. Germline loops: CDR1 ENHRY, CDR2 SYGVKD. CDR3 nucleotide sequence: TGTGCCATCAGTGAGGTACAGAACACCGGGGAGCTGTTTTTT. Protein product: CAISEVQNTGELFF.

This chain uses TRBV2 with TRBJ1-4; a possible D gene is TRBD1 (6 bases). The CDR3 is 14 amino acids. Looked up from germline, CDR1 is SNHLY and CDR2 is FYNNEI. V lost 4 bases and J lost 7, with 13 bases in between. The CDR3, as DNA: TGTGCCAGCAGTGGGACAGATTGGGGTGAAAAACTGTTTTTT. It codes for CASSGTDWGEKLFF.

The chain links TRBV6-1 to TRBJ1-5; 7 bases agree with TRBD1. Germline V lookup: CDR1 MNHNS, CDR2 SASEGT. The CDR3 loop spans 18 amino acids. The trim removed 3 bases at V and 1 base at J, leaving 12 bases unmatched. Here the CDR3 DNA reads TGTGCCAGCAGTGAGAGTGGCGGGACAGCGTTAAGCAATCAGCCCCAGCATTTT. Its translation: CASSESGGTALSNQPQHF.

The J gene is TRBJ2-2, the V gene TRBV24-1; D is perhaps TRBD1 (5 bases). Trimming removed 3 bases from V and 6 bases from J, with 22 bases in between. Germline CDR1 is KGHDR and CDR2 is SFDVKD. CDR3 length: 18 amino acids. CDR3 sequence (DNA): TGTGCCACCAGTGATAACAGCTTTGGAGCAGGGTCCCCCGGGGAGCTGTTTTTT. Amino acid sequence: CATSDNSFGAGSPGELFF.

The genes are TRBV6-5 and TRBJ2-2; D ambiguous. In germline, CDR1 is MNHEY, CDR2 SVGAGI. Trimming cost V 6 bases and J 8 bases, with 10 bases left between them. The CDR3 runs to 12 residues. The CDR3 DNA follows: TGTGCCAGCAGCCTAATTTCGGGGGAGCTGTTTTTT. It translates to CASSLISGELFF.

This clone turned up a few times. The chain uses TRBV4-1 and TRBJ1-1; D is perhaps TRBD1 (5 bases). The CDR3 has 15 residues. V gave up 0 bases and J gave up 1 base, with 9 bases separating them. Germline assignment: CDR1 MGHRA and CDR2 YSYEKL. In nucleotides, the CDR3 is TGCGCCAGCAGCCAAGACTCGGACACGAACACTGAAGCTTTCTTT. Protein sequence: CASSQDSDTNTEAFF.

The count of this clone is one. The chain has TRBV4-1 and TRBJ1-6, with D unresolved. The CDR3 is made up of 17 amino acids. The germline V gene encodes CDR1 MGHRA and CDR2 YSYEKL. V dropped 4 bases and J dropped 5 bases, with 18 bases sitting between them. The CDR3 is CASSLARRVRDNSPLHF. The CDR3 region has the DNA TGCGCCAGCAGCCTTGCGAGACGAGTGCGGGATAATTCACCCCTCCACTTT.

The chain joins TRBV10-2 to TRBJ1-2; no clear D. This CDR3 contains 13 residues. Trimming took off 0 bases at V and 6 bases at J, with 8 bases between the two ends. Germline CDR1 is WSHSY and CDR2 is SAAADI. In DNA form, the CDR3 reads TGCGCCAGCAGTGAGTCGGGCAGCAATGGCTACACCTTC. Its protein product is CASSESGSNGYTF.

This chain joins TRBV15 and TRBJ2-1, with D possibly matching TRBD1 (8 bases). Germline V gene data show CDR1 as LNHNV and CDR2 as YYDKDF (reference sequence). This CDR3 has 15 residues. The V end was cut by 4 bases, the J end by 10 bases, with 20 bases between. The CDR3 sequence is CATSKQGGGLREQFF. CDR3 bases: TGTGCCACCAGCAAACAGGGGGGGGGCCTACGGGAGCAGTTCTTC. Combining the CDR3 with reference TRBV15 and TRBJ2-1 gives the whole variable domain DAMVIQNPRYQVTQFGKPVTLSCSQTLNHNVMYWYQQKSSQAPKLLFHYYDKDFNNEADTPDNFQSRRPNTSFCFLDIRSPGLGDTAMYLCATSKQGGGLREQFFGPGTRLTVL.

This sequence joins TRBV7-2 and TRBJ2-3; D might be TRBD1 (6 bases). The V end was cut by 0 bases, the J end by 3 bases, with 16 bases between. The germline V gene encodes CDR1 SGHTA and CDR2 FQGNSA. The CDR3 runs to 17 residues. The CDR3 sequence is CASSLATLTGQTDTQYF. For the CDR3, the DNA is TGTGCCAGCAGCTTAGCGACGCTCACAGGGCAGACAGATACGCAGTATTTT.

The V and J genes are TRBV28 and TRBJ1-1; the match to TRBD1 covers 7 bases. CDR1 and CDR2 from the germline V gene are MDHEN and SYDVKM. J gave up 3 bases and V 6 bases, and 10 bases lay outside the gene matches. This CDR3 is built from 15 residues. The CDR3 loop reads CASSPPTGIDTEAFF. The CDR3 coding sequence is TGTGCCAGCAGCCCTCCGACAGGGATCGACACTGAAGCTTTCTTT.

V gene TRBV19 combines with J gene TRBJ1-2, with a tentative D call TRBD1 (6 bases). The germline gives CDR1 LNHDA, CDR2 SQIVND (reference sequence). Trimming stripped 5 bases from V and 3 bases from J, with 16 bases between. CDR3 length: 15 amino acids. The CDR3 nucleotides read TGTGCCAGTAGTTTTCCTACACAGGGTGACTATGGCTACACCTTC. The encoded protein is CASSFPTQGDYGYTF.

The rearrangement uses TRBV10-3 and TRBJ1-1, with 10 bases fitting TRBD1. The CDR3 spans 13 residues. With V trimmed by 4 bases and J by 6 bases, 2 bases remained unmatched. Germline V CDR1 and CDR2: ENHRY, SYGVKD. CDR3 sequence (DNA): TGTGCCATCAGTGGACAGGGGGCATCTGAAGCTTTCTTT. Translated: CAISGQGASEAFF.

A few counts support this clone. The chain uses TRBV7-6 and TRBJ2-1, with D possibly being TRBD1 (6 bases). The V and J ends lost 2 bases and 7 bases respectively, with 15 bases between them. Germline V gives CDR1 SGHVS, CDR2 FNYEAQ. The CDR3 is 15 amino acids. CDR3 in amino acids: CASSLFSGGENEQFF. CDR3 nucleotides: TGTGCCAGCAGCTTATTCTCTGGGGGCGAGAATGAGCAGTTCTTC.